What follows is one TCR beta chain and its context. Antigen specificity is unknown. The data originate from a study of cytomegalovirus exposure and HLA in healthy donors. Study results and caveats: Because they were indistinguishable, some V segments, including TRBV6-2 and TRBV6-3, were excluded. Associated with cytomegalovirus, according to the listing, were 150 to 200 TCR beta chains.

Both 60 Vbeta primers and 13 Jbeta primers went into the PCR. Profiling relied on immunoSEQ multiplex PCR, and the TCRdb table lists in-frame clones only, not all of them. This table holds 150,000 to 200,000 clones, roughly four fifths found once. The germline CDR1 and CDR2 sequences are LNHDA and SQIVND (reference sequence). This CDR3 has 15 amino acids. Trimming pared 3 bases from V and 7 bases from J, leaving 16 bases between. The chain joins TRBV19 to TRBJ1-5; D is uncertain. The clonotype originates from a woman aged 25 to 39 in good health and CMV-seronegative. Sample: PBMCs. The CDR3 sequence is CASSMTRQNGQPQHF. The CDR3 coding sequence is TGTGCCAGTAGTATGACCCGACAAAATGGGCAGCCCCAGCATTTT.